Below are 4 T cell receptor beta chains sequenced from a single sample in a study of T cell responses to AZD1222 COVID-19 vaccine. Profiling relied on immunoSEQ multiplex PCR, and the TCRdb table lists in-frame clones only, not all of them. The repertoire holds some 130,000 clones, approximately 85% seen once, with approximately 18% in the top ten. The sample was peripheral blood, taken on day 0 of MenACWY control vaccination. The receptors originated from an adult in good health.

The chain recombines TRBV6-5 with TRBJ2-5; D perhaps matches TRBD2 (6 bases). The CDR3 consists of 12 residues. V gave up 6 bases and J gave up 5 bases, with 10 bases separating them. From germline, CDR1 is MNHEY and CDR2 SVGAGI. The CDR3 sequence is CASRAREETQYF. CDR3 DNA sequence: TGTGCCAGCAGGGCTCGGGAGGAGACCCAGTACTTC.

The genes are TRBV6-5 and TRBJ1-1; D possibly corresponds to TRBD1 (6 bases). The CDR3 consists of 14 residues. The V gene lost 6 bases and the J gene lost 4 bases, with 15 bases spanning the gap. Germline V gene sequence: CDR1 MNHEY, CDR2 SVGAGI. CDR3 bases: TGTGCCAGCAGATTACAGGGTTCGGTCACTGAAGCTTTCTTT. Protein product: CASRLQGSVTEAFF.

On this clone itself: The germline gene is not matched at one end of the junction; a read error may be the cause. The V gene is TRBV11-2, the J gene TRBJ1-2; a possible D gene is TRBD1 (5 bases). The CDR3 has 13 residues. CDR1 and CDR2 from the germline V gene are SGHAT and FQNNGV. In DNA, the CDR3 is TGTGCCAGCAGCCCAGACAGTCTCTATGACTACACCTTC. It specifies CASSPDSLYDYTF.

This chain's CDR3 is CASSFGQGYYGYTF. CDR3 in DNA: TGTGCCAGCAGCTTTGGACAGGGGTACTATGGCTACACCTTC. The rearrangement links TRBV28 to TRBJ1-2; 9 nucleotides agree with TRBD1. V was clipped by 6 bases and J by 3 bases; unmatched bases: 5. The CDR3 extends over 14 amino acids. Germline values: CDR1 MDHEN, CDR2 SYDVKM.